A single sample is the source of the 24 T cell receptor beta chains below, sequenced in a study of blood T cell repertoires in COVID-19. Measured with immunoSEQ multiplex PCR; TCRdb has only the in-frame clones, and not every one. The data show approximately 110,000 clones, with about 94% seen just once and 2.1% held by the top ten. The sequencing sample was made of peripheral blood. Receptors originate from a man aged 50 or older with COVID-19, enrolled during active disease.

The chain links TRBV10-1 to TRBJ1-1, with TRBD1 matching over 7 bases. Per the germline V gene, CDR1 is WNHNN and CDR2 is SYGVQD (reference sequence). Trimming cost V 4 bases and J 6 bases; bases outside gene matches: 5. This CDR3 comprises 13 residues. CDR3 in amino acids: CASSGTGAAEAFF. The CDR3 coding sequence is TGCGCCAGCAGTGGAACAGGGGCCGCTGAAGCTTTCTTT.

J is TRBJ2-3 and V is TRBV19; TRBD2 matches at 10 bases. Germline CDR1 is LNHDA and CDR2 is SQIVND (reference sequence). This CDR3 has 16 residues. V was pared by 6 bases and J by 2 bases, with 8 bases of the junction left unmatched. The CDR3 bases are TGTGCCAGTAGACTAGCGGGACCATCCGCCACAGATACGCAGTATTTT. Amino acid sequence: CASRLAGPSATDTQYF. The variable domain in full, with the rest retrieved from reference TRBV19 and TRBJ2-3, is DGGITQSPKYLFRKEGQNVTLSCEQNLNHDAMYWYRQDPGQGLRLIYYSQIVNDFQKGDIAEGYSVSREKKESFPLTVTSAQKNPTAFYLCASRLAGPSATDTQYFGPGTRLTVL.

The chain has TRBV5-4 and TRBJ2-3; D may be TRBD2 (5 bases). V lost 1 base and J 1 base, leaving 7 bases between the germline ends. Germline assignment: CDR1 SGHNT and CDR2 YYREEE (reference sequence). The CDR3 runs 14 residues. This CDR3 reads CASSLLGGTDTQYF. CDR3 nucleotides: TGTGCCAGCAGCTTGCTGGGAGGCACAGATACGCAGTATTTT.

The chain combines TRBV4-3 with TRBJ1-5; possible D gene TRBD1, 6 bases. Germline V gene lookup returns CDR1 LGHNA and CDR2 YSLEER. The CDR3 covers 16 residues. The V and J ends lost 4 bases and 2 bases respectively, with 15 bases between them. CDR3 region: CASSPGEGVGNQPQHF. The DNA for the CDR3 is TGCGCCAGCAGCCCAGGAGAGGGGGTCGGCAATCAGCCCCAGCATTTT.

The DNA of the CDR3 is TGTGCCAGCTCACCCGAGGGACTAGCCCAAGAGACCCAGTACTTC. Protein: CASSPEGLAQETQYF. V gene TRBV18 combines with J gene TRBJ2-5, with 9 positions matching TRBD2. V lost 3 bases and J lost 1; bases outside the gene matches: 3. The CDR3 covers 15 residues. The germline V gene encodes CDR1 KGHSH and CDR2 LQKENI.

The V and J genes are TRBV6-2 or TRBV6-3 and TRBJ1-4, with TRBD1 matching over 7 bases. CDR3 length equals 15 residues. J lost 5 bases, V lost 5 bases, and 8 bases had no gene match. From germline, CDR1 is MNHEY and CDR2 SVGEGT. The CDR3 protein is CASSPEGQWNEKLFF. The CDR3, as DNA: TGTGCCAGCAGTCCAGAGGGACAGTGGAATGAAAAACTGTTTTTT.

This sequence joins TRBV4-2 and TRBJ2-1; 8 nucleotides align to TRBD2. CDR1 is LGHNA, CDR2 YNFKEQ, per germline. The J segment lost 4 bases and the V segment lost 1 base, leaving 15 bases of the junction unmatched. The CDR3 has 19 amino acids. The CDR3 spells CASSQAKGRPGGMYNEQFF. DNA of the CDR3: TGTGCCAGCAGCCAAGCCAAAGGGCGTCCGGGAGGGATGTACAATGAGCAGTTCTTC.

The chain is built from TRBV7-8 and TRBJ1-1; D is ambiguous. This CDR3 comprises 13 residues. Deletions cut 2 bases from V and 7 bases from J, with 11 bases between. Germline lookup yields CDR1 SGHVS and CDR2 FQNEAQ. The CDR3 region is CASSLSWESEAFF. The CDR3 DNA follows: TGTGCCAGCAGCTTAAGTTGGGAGAGTGAAGCTTTCTTT.

The chain is built from TRBV7-6 and TRBJ1-1, with 7 bases lining up with TRBD1. The CDR3 sequence is 15 residues long. Germline CDR1 SGHVS, CDR2 FNYEAQ. V lost 1 base to trimming and J lost 4 bases; unmatched junction nucleotides: 6. The chain's CDR3 is CASSLGQGVSTEAFF. DNA for the CDR3: TGTGCCAGCAGCTTAGGACAGGGAGTTTCCACTGAAGCTTTCTTT.

The chain employs TRBV10-3 and TRBJ1-3, with D perhaps matching TRBD1 (5 bases). Trimming shortened V by 10 bases and J by 2 bases, and 9 bases separated the two germline ends. Germline values: CDR1 ENHRY, CDR2 SYGVKD. This CDR3 has 12 amino acids. CDR3 loop: CATQGPGNTIYF. The CDR3, as DNA: TGTGCCACCCAGGGTCCTGGAAACACCATATATTTT.

The CDR3 here is CATSDPPGGSGANVLTF. The CDR3 bases are TGTGCCACCAGTGACCCTCCGGGGGGCAGTGGGGCCAACGTCCTGACTTTC. The J gene is TRBJ2-6, the V gene TRBV24-1; D is perhaps TRBD2 (7 bases). Germline loops: CDR1 KGHDR, CDR2 SFDVKD. Trimming stripped 4 bases from V and 3 bases from J, with 15 bases between. This CDR3 contains 17 residues.

The chain carries TRBV7-2 and TRBJ2-2; 9 bases match TRBD2. This CDR3 has 17 residues. J was trimmed by 0 bases and V by 5 bases; bases with no gene match: 7. Germline V gives CDR1 SGHTA, CDR2 FQGNSA. The CDR3: CASSRRAGGANTGELFF. The CDR3 DNA reads as TGTGCCAGCAGCCGCAGAGCGGGAGGCGCGAACACCGGGGAGCTGTTTTTT.

The genes are TRBV6-4 and TRBJ2-2; maybe TRBD1 (6 bases). The CDR3 has 15 residues. The ends were cut back, 0 bases at V and 1 base at J, with 6 bases in the middle. In germline, CDR1 is MRHNA, CDR2 SNTAGT. As DNA, the CDR3 is TGTGCCAGCAGTGACTCGACAGGGAACACCGGGGAGCTGTTTTTT. Translation gives CASSDSTGNTGELFF.

This rearrangement joins TRBV12-3 or TRBV12-4 to TRBJ2-5, with D tentatively TRBD2 (6 bases). Trimming removed 2 bases from V and 4 bases from J, with 8 bases in between. The CDR3 extends over 13 amino acids. CDR3 protein: CASSLFGGETQYF. The CDR3 nucleotides are TGTGCCAGCAGTTTATTCGGGGGAGAGACCCAGTACTTC.

The CDR3 loop reads CASSLAGEDTQYF. Here the CDR3 DNA reads TGTGCCAGCAGTTTAGCGGGAGAAGATACGCAGTATTTT. The chain recombines TRBV25-1 with TRBJ2-3, with 9 positions matching TRBD2. This CDR3 region has 13 residues. The V segment lost 5 bases and the J segment 5 bases; nucleotides outside the gene matches: 2. Per the germline V gene, CDR1 is MGHDK and CDR2 is SYGVNS.

The J gene is TRBJ1-2, the V gene TRBV7-9; perhaps TRBD1 as D (5 bases). CDR3 length equals 14 residues. The V gene's germline CDR1 is SEHNR and CDR2 FQNEAQ (reference sequence). With 5 bases removed from V and 8 bases from J, the gap between germline ends came to 18 bases. The CDR3 region is CASSPGTPLGGYTF. CDR3 in DNA: TGTGCCAGCAGCCCCGGGACTCCCCTGGGGGGCTACACCTTC.

The sample holds one count of this clone. The rearrangement joins TRBV19 to TRBJ1-5, with 7 bases lining up with TRBD1. V lost 3 bases, J lost 3 bases, and 11 bases stayed unmatched. Germline lookup yields CDR1 LNHDA and CDR2 SQIVND (reference sequence). The CDR3 covers 17 residues. DNA of the CDR3: TGTGCCAGTAGTATCACACCGAGACAGGGTGCCAATCAGCCCCAGCATTTT. This sequence encodes CASSITPRQGANQPQHF.

This clone was observed a single time. The chain combines TRBV9 with TRBJ1-2; TRBD1 is a possible D gene (6 bases). This CDR3 is 15 amino acids long. CDR1 and CDR2 from the germline V gene are SGDLS and YYNGEE. The V gene lost 4 bases and the J gene lost 2 bases, with 15 bases spanning the gap. The CDR3 nucleotides read TGTGCCAGCAGCCCCATCAGGGGATCGAACTATGGCTACACCTTC. The encoded protein is CASSPIRGSNYGYTF.

The chain combines TRBV19 with TRBJ2-4; TRBD1 matches at 10 bases. V trimming: 5 bases; J trimming: 4 bases; junction bases outside the gene matches: 2. CDR1 is LNHDA, CDR2 SQIVND, per germline (reference sequence). This CDR3 is 14 amino acids long. DNA for the CDR3: TGTGCCAGTAGTTTGGGACAGGGGAAAAACATTCAGTACTTC. Protein: CASSLGQGKNIQYF.

The chain recombines TRBV15 with TRBJ2-7, with 12 bases identical to TRBD2. Trimming took 5 bases from V and 6 from J; bases not matched to a gene: 2. Germline assignment: CDR1 LNHNV and CDR2 YYDKDF (reference sequence). CDR3 length equals 13 residues. The CDR3, as DNA: TGTGCCACCAGCGGACTAGCGGGATCCGAGCAGTACTTC. This codes for CATSGLAGSEQYF.

The chain combines TRBV19 with TRBJ1-2, with 8 bases identical to TRBD1. CDR1 LNHDA and CDR2 SQIVND come from the germline V gene (reference sequence). Germline trimming cut 6 bases from V and 4 bases from J; bases unmatched to any gene: 10. This CDR3 has 15 residues. CDR3 nucleotide sequence: TGTGCCAGTAGCGAGCCAACAGGGGGAGCCTATGGCTACACCTTC. It codes for CASSEPTGGAYGYTF.

The V call is TRBV27, the J call TRBJ2-1; 8 positions agree with TRBD2. The V gene's germline CDR1 is MNHEY and CDR2 SMNVEV (reference sequence). This CDR3 contains 14 residues. The ends lost 2 bases at V and 9 bases at J; junction bases unmatched: 6. CDR3 DNA sequence: TGTGCCAGCAGTTTACCGGGAGGGGGTGGTGAGCAGTTCTTC. It is translated as CASSLPGGGGEQFF.

The chain combines TRBV6-6 with TRBJ1-5, with 8 bases aligning to TRBD1. Germline CDR1 and CDR2: MNHNY and SVGAGI (reference sequence). V lost 6 bases and J lost 7; bases outside the gene matches: 2. CDR3 length: 12 residues. CDR3 nucleotide sequence: TGTGCCAGCAGACAGGGGGAACAGCCCCAGCATTTT. Its translation is CASRQGEQPQHF.

The chain joins TRBV4-3 to TRBJ1-2, with D tentatively TRBD1 (6 bases). Per the germline V gene, CDR1 is LGHNA and CDR2 is YSLEER. This CDR3 has 15 amino acids. The V end lost 3 bases, the J end lost 1 base, and 12 bases lay between the germline ends. CDR3 sequence: CASSHGTTINYGYTF. In DNA, the CDR3 is TGCGCCAGCAGCCATGGGACAACCATTAACTATGGCTACACCTTC.